The clone carrying this TCR beta chain turned up a few times. Its specificity is unknown. Assay used: immunoSEQ multiplex PCR; TCRdb lists only in-frame clones, some missing. This sample has tens of thousands of clones, with around 90% found just once. This specimen belongs to a study of cytomegalovirus exposure and HLA in healthy donors. The CDR3 sequence is 14 residues long. The germline V gene encodes CDR1 SGHAT and CDR2 FQNNGV. V lost 1 base to trimming and J lost 7 bases, with 13 bases between them. Findings and limits, study-wide: 150 to 200 TCR beta chains were listed as cytomegalovirus-associated. According to a later analysis, TCR clusters from the first cohort tended to co-occur in the 120 or so validation repertoires. CMV antigen specificity was confirmed in vitro for three CMV-associated chains.

Sequencing used PBMCs. The TCR was taken from a woman aged 18-29 years in good health and CMV-seropositive. The chain carries TRBV11-2 and TRBJ1-2, with D tentatively TRBD1 (6 bases). For the CDR3, the DNA is TGTGCCAGCAGCTTAGCTGGGGGGGGCGGTGGCTACACCTTC. This translates into CASSLAGGGGGYTF.